These T cell receptor beta chains were read from a single sample in a study of OX40 agonist ivuxolimab in advanced cancers. TCRdb's table, derived via immunoSEQ multiplex PCR, lists solely in-frame clones and lacks some. The table includes roughly 86,000 clones, about 86% detected once. The sequencing here drew on CD4+ or CD8+ T cells sorted from blood, taken in a trial of the OX40 agonist ivuxolimab. The receptors shown here come from an adult with an advanced solid tumor such as melanoma, head and neck, liver or kidney cancer. The CDR3 runs from the conserved cysteine through the conserved F or W. The order of the fields is clone size, J gene, V gene, D gene, CDR3 protein, CDR3 DNA. A D gene is named only where the DNA matches it firmly. Clone size is not always given. Where it is, it says once, few, many or a class for expanded clones.

>.|TRBJ2-3|TRBV2|.
CASSEGQQDTQYF
TGTGCCAGCAGTGAGGGGCAGCAAGATACGCAGTATTTT
>.|TRBJ1-4|TRBV6-6|TRBD1
CASSLSGQGTEKLFF
TGTGCCAGCAGTTTAAGTGGACAGGGGACGGAAAAACTGTTTTTT
>once|TRBJ2-1|TRBV19|TRBD2
CASSMLAGGNANEQFF
TGTGCCAGTAGTATGCTAGCGGGAGGGAATGCTAATGAGCAGTTCTTC
>.|TRBJ1-6|TRBV6-6|.
CASSSTLLDAPLHF
TGTGCCAGCAGTTCGACGTTGCTTGATGCACCCCTCCACTTT
>.|TRBJ1-4|TRBV14|.
CASSQVPGRSEKLFF
TGTGCCAGCAGCCAAGTTCCGGGACGGAGCGAAAAACTGTTTTTT
>few|TRBJ2-2|TRBV2|.
CASSLTGRSTGELFF
TGTGCCAGCAGTTTGACAGGGAGGTCCACCGGGGAGCTGTTTTTT
>once|TRBJ1-1|TRBV11-3|.
CASSPGFNTEAFF
TGTGCCAGCAGCCCTGGATTTAACACTGAAGCTTTCTTT
>.|TRBJ1-3|TRBV19|.
CASSRDSITGSGNTIYF
TGTGCCAGTAGTAGAGATTCTATTACAGGCTCTGGAAACACCATATATTTT
>.|TRBJ2-5|TRBV2|TRBD2
CASSEALRLAVGAKETQYF
TGTGCCAGCAGTGAAGCGCTTCGACTAGCGGTCGGGGCCAAAGAGACCCAGTACTTC
>.|TRBJ2-7|TRBV7-9|.
CASSLTSPHEQYF
TGTGCCAGCAGCTTAACTAGTCCCCACGAGCAGTACTTC
>.|TRBJ1-5|TRBV6-6|.
CASRPGGANNQPQHF
TGTGCCAGCAGACCGGGAGGGGCGAACAATCAGCCCCAGCATTTT
>.|TRBJ1-1|TRBV4-2|TRBD1
CASSRDSYTEAFF
TGTGCCAGCAGCCGGGACAGTTACACTGAAGCTTTCTTT
>.|TRBJ2-2|TRBV19|.
CASSIDVVRGNTGELFF
TGTGCCAGTAGTATAGATGTTGTCAGGGGGAACACCGGGGAGCTGTTTTTT
>.|TRBJ1-2|TRBV19|.
CASSSTQLGNYGYTF
TGTGCCAGTAGTTCAACACAACTGGGGAACTATGGCTACACCTTC
>.|TRBJ2-2|TRBV27|.
CASGHPENTGELFF
TGTGCCAGCGGCCACCCTGAGAACACCGGGGAGCTGTTTTTT
>few|TRBJ1-5|TRBV28|.
CASIRDNNQPQHF
TGTGCCAGCATCCGGGACAACAATCAGCCCCAGCATTTT
>.|TRBJ2-2|TRBV4-1|TRBD1
CASSHGQGAANTGELFF
TGCGCCAGCAGCCATGGACAGGGGGCCGCGAACACCGGGGAGCTGTTTTTT
>.|TRBJ1-2|TRBV30|.
CAWGGQNYGYTF
TGTGCCTGGGGGGGTCAGAACTATGGCTACACCTTC
>.|TRBJ1-1|TRBV6-5|.
CASSKNTEAFF
TGTGCCAGCTCCAAGAACACTGAAGCTTTCTTT
>.|TRBJ2-1|TRBV27|.
CASSPGQSGNEQFF
TGTGCCAGCAGTCCCGGCCAATCGGGCAATGAGCAGTTCTTC
>.|TRBJ1-5|TRBV2|.
CASRRSVIPNQPQHF
TGTGCCAGCAGGCGGTCTGTGATTCCCAATCAGCCCCAGCATTTT
>.|TRBJ1-1|TRBV10-3|.
CAISESGENTEAFF
TGTGCCATCAGTGAGTCAGGGGAGAACACTGAAGCTTTCTTT
>.|TRBJ2-5|TRBV11-3|TRBD2
CASSLGGVQETQYF
TGTGCCAGCAGCTTGGGGGGGGTCCAAGAGACCCAGTACTTC
>.|TRBJ2-1|TRBV6-1|.
CASSEVLSGSYNEQFF
TGTGCCAGCAGTGAAGTGCTTAGCGGCTCGTACAATGAGCAGTTCTTC